The 7 T cell receptor beta chains in this list originate from one sample, sequenced in a study of blood T cells in healthy people across ages. The use of a sample-barcoded 5' primer and a J-beta primer mix characterized a second PCR of about 7 to 12 cycles. In TCRdb, the 5' RACE reads were re-called with MiXCR into one record per CDR3 protein. The sample has 1.5 million to 2 million distinct CDR3 sequences, more than 35% seen once. The sequenced material came from blood. The receptors stem from a human donor in good health.

The chain has TRBV2 and TRBJ2-1, with D perhaps TRBD1 (6 bases). Germline loops: CDR1 SNHLY, CDR2 FYNNEI. Trimming stripped 7 bases from V and 0 bases from J, with 16 bases between. The CDR3 loop spans 16 amino acids. CDR3 sequence (DNA): TGTGCCAGCAAACCCTGGACAGACAGCTCCTACAATGAGCAGTTCTTC. It is translated as CASKPWTDSSYNEQFF.

This clonotype was seen a handful of times. The chain links TRBV7-9 to TRBJ1-1; tentative D call: TRBD1 (6 bases). Germline V gene data show CDR1 as SEHNR and CDR2 as FQNEAQ (reference sequence). V was clipped by 6 bases and J by 11 bases, with 25 bases between them. The CDR3 length is 15 residues. The CDR3 nucleotides are TGTGCCAGCAGTCAAATCAGGGGTAGCTTCCCAGGGGCTTTCTTT. Protein product: CASSQIRGSFPGAFF.

The chain employs TRBV12-3 or TRBV12-4 and TRBJ2-1; D may be TRBD1 (5 bases). The CDR3 runs to 13 residues. V lost 2 bases, J lost 13 bases, and 15 bases lay in between. For the CDR3, the DNA is TGTGCCAGCAGTTTAACAGGTGCAGAGACCCAGTTCTTC. It is translated as CASSLTGAETQFF.

This clonotype occurred a few times. CDR3 region: CASSAGQGRGRERYTF. The CDR3 DNA sequence: TGCGCCAGCAGCGCCGGACAGGGAAGGGGTCGGGAGCGCTACACCTTC. This chain connects TRBV5-1 to TRBJ1-2, with 8 bases lining up with TRBD1. V gave up 4 bases and J gave up 9 bases; unmatched junction bases: 17. The CDR3 has 16 amino acids. Germline CDR1 reads SGHRS; CDR2 reads YFSETQ.

This clonotype has a single count. The rearrangement joins TRBV30 to TRBJ2-4, with a possible D match to TRBD1 (7 bases). Germline values: CDR1 GTSNPN, CDR2 SVGIG (reference sequence). Trimming removed 5 bases at V and 7 bases at J, with 15 bases between. The CDR3 spans 13 residues. CDR3 nucleotides: TGTGCCTGGGTCACTTCAGGGGGGAACATTCAGTACTTC. It encodes CAWVTSGGNIQYF.

In this sample, this clonotype turned up a few times. The chain recombines TRBV11-2 with TRBJ2-7; a possible D gene is TRBD1 (5 bases). The ends were cut back, 2 bases at V and 1 base at J, with 21 bases in the middle. The germline V gene has CDR1 SGHAT and CDR2 FQNNGV. The CDR3 consists of 18 residues. DNA for the CDR3: TGTGCCAGCAGCTTAAAGGGGTTAAGAGTTTTTAGATCCTACGAGCAGTACTTC. Its protein product is CASSLKGLRVFRSYEQYF.

This chain joins TRBV5-1 and TRBJ1-6, with D possibly matching TRBD1 (6 bases). The CDR3 totals 13 residues. Germline V gene sequence: CDR1 SGHRS, CDR2 YFSETQ. Between the trimmed V and J ends, which lost 10 bases and 4 bases, there was a span of 12 bases. DNA for the CDR3: TGCGCCTGCGGGGGGCAGTATAATTCACCCCTCCACTTT. Translation gives CACGGQYNSPLHF.